Listed below are T cell receptor beta chains from one sample, sequenced in a study of early T cells in non-severe SARS-CoV-2 infection. MiXCR was run by TCRdb on the 5' RACE reads, yielding one entry per CDR3 protein. There are more than 95,000 distinct CDR3 sequences in the sample; 9.5% to 12% occur only once, and around 4.8% lies in the top ten. The sample in question was whole blood, obtained at baseline. The receptors originated from an adult who was a healthcare worker with PCR-confirmed SARS-CoV-2 infection or an uninfected control (not recorded which). Both conserved end residues are part of each CDR3. A D gene is named only where the DNA matches it firmly. Only some rows state a clone size, as once, few, many or a class for expanded clones.

v_gene: TRBV6-1
d_gene: TRBD2
j_gene: TRBJ2-1
abundance: few
len: 16
CDR3nt: TGTGCCAGCAGTGCCCTTAGCGGGAGCTCCTACAATGAGCAGTTCTTC
CDR3aa: CASSALSGSSYNEQFF

v_gene: TRBV13
d_gene: NA
j_gene: TRBJ2-1
abundance: many
len: 11
CDR3nt: TGTGCCAGCACCCTGTCCGATGAGCAGTTCTTC
CDR3aa: CASTLSDEQFF

v_gene: TRBV6-5
d_gene: NA
j_gene: TRBJ2-2
abundance: many
len: 15
CDR3nt: TGTGCCAGCAGCTTGGGACTTTGGAACACCGGGGAGCTGTTTTTT
CDR3aa: CASSLGLWNTGELFF

v_gene: TRBV6-1
d_gene: NA
j_gene: TRBJ2-3
abundance: NA
len: 15
CDR3nt: TGTGCCAGCATTCAGACACGTTTTAGCACAGATACGCAGTATTTT
CDR3aa: CASIQTRFSTDTQYF

v_gene: TRBV6-5
d_gene: NA
j_gene: TRBJ2-3
abundance: NA
len: 13
CDR3nt: TGTGCCAGCAGGCCACAAATTGCGGATACGCAGTATTTT
CDR3aa: CASRPQIADTQYF

v_gene: TRBV6-2/TRBV6-3
d_gene: NA
j_gene: TRBJ2-7
abundance: few
len: 14
CDR3nt: TGTGCCAGCAGTTACGTGGACTTCACCCCCGAGCAGTACTTC
CDR3aa: CASSYVDFTPEQYF

v_gene: TRBV20-1
d_gene: NA
j_gene: TRBJ2-7
abundance: few
len: 15
CDR3nt: TGCAGTGCTAGAGCGGGAGGACAGGGTGGGCACGAGCAGTACTTC
CDR3aa: CSARAGGQGGHEQYF

v_gene: TRBV5-1
d_gene: TRBD1
j_gene: TRBJ1-1
abundance: many
len: 15
CDR3nt: TGCGCCAGCAGCTTGTCCGGGACAGCGAACACTGAAGCTTTCTTT
CDR3aa: CASSLSGTANTEAFF

v_gene: TRBV7-8
d_gene: NA
j_gene: TRBJ2-3
abundance: many
len: 16
CDR3nt: TGTGCCAGCAGCTTAGCGGTAGGGAACGAGGGAGATACGCAGTATTTT
CDR3aa: CASSLAVGNEGDTQYF

v_gene: TRBV5-5
d_gene: NA
j_gene: TRBJ2-2
abundance: NA
len: 14
CDR3nt: TGTGCCAGCAGCTTCGGCCCAGACACCGGGGAGCTGTTTTTT
CDR3aa: CASSFGPDTGELFF

v_gene: TRBV27
d_gene: NA
j_gene: TRBJ2-7
abundance: many
len: 15
CDR3nt: TGTGCCAGCAGTTTACGAGCGGAGGTTTCCTACGAGCAGTACTTC
CDR3aa: CASSLRAEVSYEQYF

v_gene: TRBV29-1
d_gene: NA
j_gene: TRBJ2-7
abundance: once
len: 14
CDR3nt: TGCAGCGTTGAAAGTCGGGACGAGAGTTACGAGCAGTACTTC
CDR3aa: CSVESRDESYEQYF

v_gene: TRBV11-3
d_gene: NA
j_gene: TRBJ2-2
abundance: NA
len: 16
CDR3nt: TGTGCCAGCAGCTTAGAAACCTGGGCGGGTACCGGGGAGCTGTTTTTT
CDR3aa: CASSLETWAGTGELFF

v_gene: TRBV11-2
d_gene: NA
j_gene: TRBJ2-7
abundance: NA
len: 14
CDR3nt: TGTGCCAGCAGCTTAGTACTAGTTGAGTACGAGCAGTACTTC
CDR3aa: CASSLVLVEYEQYF

v_gene: TRBV7-2
d_gene: TRBD1
j_gene: TRBJ1-3
abundance: few
len: 15
CDR3nt: TGTGCCAGCAGCTTAGACAGGGGCTCTGGAAACACCATATATTTT
CDR3aa: CASSLDRGSGNTIYF

v_gene: TRBV7-9
d_gene: TRBD1
j_gene: TRBJ1-1
abundance: NA
len: 14
CDR3nt: TGTGCCAGCACCCTAGGGACAGGGCACACTGAAGCTTTCTTT
CDR3aa: CASTLGTGHTEAFF

v_gene: TRBV18
d_gene: NA
j_gene: TRBJ2-3
abundance: few
len: 14
CDR3nt: TGTGCCAGCTCACAGTTAGCGGGCACAGATACGCAGTATTTT
CDR3aa: CASSQLAGTDTQYF

v_gene: TRBV5-4
d_gene: NA
j_gene: TRBJ1-1
abundance: few
len: 14
CDR3nt: TGTGCCAGCAGCTTGAGTCGAAGCCACACTGAAGCTTTCTTT
CDR3aa: CASSLSRSHTEAFF

v_gene: TRBV29-1
d_gene: TRBD2
j_gene: TRBJ2-1
abundance: NA
len: 17
CDR3nt: TGCAGCGTTGAAGATCTGAGTAGCGGGAGGCCGGGGGATGAGCAGTTCTTC
CDR3aa: CSVEDLSSGRPGDEQFF

v_gene: TRBV3-1
d_gene: NA
j_gene: TRBJ1-1
abundance: NA
len: 12
CDR3nt: TGTGCCAGCAGCCTAATTGGAAGCGAAGCTTTCTTT
CDR3aa: CASSLIGSEAFF

v_gene: TRBV7-9
d_gene: TRBD1
j_gene: TRBJ1-4
abundance: few
len: 14
CDR3nt: TGTGCCAGCAGCTCACGAACAGGGGGAGAAAAACTGTTTTTT
CDR3aa: CASSSRTGGEKLFF

v_gene: TRBV3-1
d_gene: NA
j_gene: TRBJ2-3
abundance: many
len: 15
CDR3nt: TGTGCCAGCACTCCGAGGGACGGAGGCACAGATACGCAGTATTTT
CDR3aa: CASTPRDGGTDTQYF

v_gene: TRBV11-2
d_gene: NA
j_gene: TRBJ1-5
abundance: many
len: 13
CDR3nt: TGTGCCAGCAGCCCGAACCTACTGCAGCCCCAGCATTTT
CDR3aa: CASSPNLLQPQHF

v_gene: TRBV4-3
d_gene: TRBD2
j_gene: TRBJ2-7
abundance: many
len: 17
CDR3nt: TGCGCCAGCAGCCAAGATCCCAAAAAGACTAGCTACTACGAGCAGTACTTC
CDR3aa: CASSQDPKKTSYYEQYF

v_gene: TRBV20-1
d_gene: NA
j_gene: TRBJ2-1
abundance: many
len: 15
CDR3nt: TGCAGTGCTAGAGATGGTCTACAGACTCACAATGAGCAGTTCTTC
CDR3aa: CSARDGLQTHNEQFF

v_gene: TRBV3-1
d_gene: TRBD2
j_gene: TRBJ2-3
abundance: NA
len: 16
CDR3nt: TGTGCCAGCAGCCAAGTCTGGACTAGCGGCCCAGATACGCAGTATTTT
CDR3aa: CASSQVWTSGPDTQYF